This entry features one TCR beta chain sequence. What it binds is not known. The data derive from a study of tumor-infiltrating lymphocytes in localized non-small cell lung cancer. Germline V gene sequence: CDR1 SEHNR, CDR2 FQNEAQ (reference sequence). This CDR3 has 14 residues. The J segment lost 5 bases and the V segment lost 5 bases, leaving 5 bases of the junction unmatched. Assay: immunoSEQ multiplex PCR; the TCRdb copy retains only in-frame clones and omits some. The sample has about 23,000 clones, approximately 70% seen once. General observations from the study: Technical variation could not be separated from intratumor heterogeneity here. Higher tumor T cell infiltration than in uninvolved lung was supported by TCRbeta sequencing. Tumor T-cell fraction was not associated with recurrence-free survival.

The specimen sequenced was lung tumor tissue. The chain uses TRBV7-9 and TRBJ1-4, with 7 nucleotides matching TRBD1. The sequence came from a human donor with non-small cell lung cancer. CDR3 bases: TGTGCCAGCAGCGTAACACAGGGGAATGAAAAACTGTTTTTT. This encodes CASSVTQGNEKLFF.